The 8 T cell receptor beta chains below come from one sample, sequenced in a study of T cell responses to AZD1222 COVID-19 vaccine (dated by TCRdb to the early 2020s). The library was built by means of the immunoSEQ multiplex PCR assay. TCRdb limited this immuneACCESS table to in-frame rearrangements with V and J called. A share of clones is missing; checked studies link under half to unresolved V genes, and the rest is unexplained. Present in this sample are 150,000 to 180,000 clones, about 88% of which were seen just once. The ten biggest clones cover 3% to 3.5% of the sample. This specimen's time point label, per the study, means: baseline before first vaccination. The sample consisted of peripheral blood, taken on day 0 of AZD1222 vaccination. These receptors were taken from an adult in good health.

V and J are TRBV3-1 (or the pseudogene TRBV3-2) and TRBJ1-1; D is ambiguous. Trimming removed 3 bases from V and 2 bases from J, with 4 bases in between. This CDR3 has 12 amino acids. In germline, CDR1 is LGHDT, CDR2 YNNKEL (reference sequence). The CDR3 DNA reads TGTGCCAGCAGCCATACTAACACTGAAGCTTTCTTT. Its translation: CASSHTNTEAFF.

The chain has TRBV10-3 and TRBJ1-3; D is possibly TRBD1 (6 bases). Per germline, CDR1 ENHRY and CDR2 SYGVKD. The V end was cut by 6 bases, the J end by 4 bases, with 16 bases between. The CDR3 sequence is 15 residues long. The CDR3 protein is CAISLLQGSGNTIYF. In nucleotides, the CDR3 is TGTGCCATCAGCCTACTACAGGGAAGCGGAAACACCATATATTTT.

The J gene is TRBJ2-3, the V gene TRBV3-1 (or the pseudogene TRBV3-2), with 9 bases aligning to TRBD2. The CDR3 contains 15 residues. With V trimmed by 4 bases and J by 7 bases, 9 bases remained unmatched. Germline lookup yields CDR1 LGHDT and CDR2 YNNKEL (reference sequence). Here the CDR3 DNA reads TGTGCCAGCAGCCTCGGACTAGCGAAGGGGAATACGCAGTATTTT. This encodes CASSLGLAKGNTQYF.

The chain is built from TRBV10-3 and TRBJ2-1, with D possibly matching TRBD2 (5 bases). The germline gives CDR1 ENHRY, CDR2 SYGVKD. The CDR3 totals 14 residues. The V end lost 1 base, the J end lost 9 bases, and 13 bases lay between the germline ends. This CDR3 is CAISELKASSEQFF. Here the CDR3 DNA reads TGTGCCATCAGTGAGTTAAAGGCTAGCAGTGAGCAGTTCTTC.

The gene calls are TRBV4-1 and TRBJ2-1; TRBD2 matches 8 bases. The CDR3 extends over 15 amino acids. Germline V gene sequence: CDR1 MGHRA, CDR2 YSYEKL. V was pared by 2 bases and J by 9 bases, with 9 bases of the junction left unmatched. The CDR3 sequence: CASSQFAGGRGEQFF. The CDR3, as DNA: TGCGCCAGCAGCCAATTTGCGGGGGGTAGAGGTGAGCAGTTCTTC.

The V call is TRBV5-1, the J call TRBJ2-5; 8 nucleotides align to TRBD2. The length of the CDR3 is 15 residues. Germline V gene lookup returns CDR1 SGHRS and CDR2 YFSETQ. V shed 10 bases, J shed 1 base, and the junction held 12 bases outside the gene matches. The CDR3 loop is CAASQGLGFQETQYF. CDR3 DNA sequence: TGCGCCGCATCTCAGGGACTAGGCTTCCAAGAGACCCAGTACTTC. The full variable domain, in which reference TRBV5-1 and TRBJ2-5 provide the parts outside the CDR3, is KAGVTQTPRYLIKTRGQQVTLSCSPISGHRSVSWYQQTPGQGLQFLFEYFSETQRNKGNFPGRFSGRQFSNSRSEMNVSTLELGDSALYLCAASQGLGFQETQYFGPGTRLLVL.

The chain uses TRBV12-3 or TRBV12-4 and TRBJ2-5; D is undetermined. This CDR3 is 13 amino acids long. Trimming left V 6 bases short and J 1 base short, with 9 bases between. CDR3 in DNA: TGTGCCAGCAGGAGGCACAGCCAAGAGACCCAGTACTTC. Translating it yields CASRRHSQETQYF.

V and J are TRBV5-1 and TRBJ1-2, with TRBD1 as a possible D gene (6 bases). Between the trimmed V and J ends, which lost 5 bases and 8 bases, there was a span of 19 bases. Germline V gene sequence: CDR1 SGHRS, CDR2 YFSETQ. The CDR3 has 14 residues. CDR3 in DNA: TGCGCCAGCAGTCGCGGGGGGGCAGAGTACGGCTACACCTTC. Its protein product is CASSRGGAEYGYTF.